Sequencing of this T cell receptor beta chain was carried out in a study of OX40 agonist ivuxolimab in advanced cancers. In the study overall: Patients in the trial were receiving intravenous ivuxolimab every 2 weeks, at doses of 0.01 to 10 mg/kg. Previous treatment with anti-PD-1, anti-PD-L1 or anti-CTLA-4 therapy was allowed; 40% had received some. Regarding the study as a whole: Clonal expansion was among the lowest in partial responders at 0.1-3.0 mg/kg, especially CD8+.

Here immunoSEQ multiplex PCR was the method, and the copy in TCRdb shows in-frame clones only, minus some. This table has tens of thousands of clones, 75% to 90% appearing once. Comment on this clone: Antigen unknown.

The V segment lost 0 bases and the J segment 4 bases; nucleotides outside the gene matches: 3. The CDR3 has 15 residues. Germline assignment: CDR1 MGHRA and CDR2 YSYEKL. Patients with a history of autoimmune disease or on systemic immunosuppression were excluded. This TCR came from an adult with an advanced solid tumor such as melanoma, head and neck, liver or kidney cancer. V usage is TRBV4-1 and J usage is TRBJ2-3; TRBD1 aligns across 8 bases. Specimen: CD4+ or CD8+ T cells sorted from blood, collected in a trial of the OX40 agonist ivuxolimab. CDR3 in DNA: TGCGCCAGCAGCCAAGAGGACAGGGAAGCAGATACGCAGTATTTT. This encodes CASSQEDREADTQYF.